This TCR beta chain came from a study of post-analysis software for immune sequencing data. Across the whole study: Disease trajectories encompassed relapsing-remitting, secondary progressive and progressive-relapsing multiple sclerosis.

The V gene's germline CDR1 is DFQATT and CDR2 SNEGSKA (reference sequence). There are 14 residues in the CDR3. V was cut by 0 bases and J by 2 bases, with 9 bases left in between. cDNA libraries of TCR beta carried unique molecular identifiers. With roughly 1 to 11 million T cells as the source, roughly 0.5 million cDNA molecules resulted. One entry per CDR3 protein, called by TCRdb with MiXCR from the PCR reads. The repertoire has about 180,000 distinct CDR3 sequences, approximately 28% of them found once; the top ten carry roughly 1.6%. About this clonotype itself: Its antigen remains unidentified.

The study, taken as a whole, reports: Samples sharing a preparation batch grouped tightly together when assessed by F measure. Four to six TRBV segments were more frequent in patients than controls; TRBV5-6, TRBV5-1 and TRBV20-1 belonged to this group. The study found significantly lower normalized Chao1 diversity in multiple sclerosis patients than in controls.

Sequencing was carried out using blood. This chain links TRBV20-1 with TRBJ2-3; D is possibly TRBD1 (5 bases). The receptor was isolated from a girl aged 10 to 17 with multiple sclerosis. In nucleotides, the CDR3 is TGCAGTGCTAGAGAAGGACATACCACAGATACGCAGTATTTT. Translated: CSAREGHTTDTQYF.